This T cell receptor beta chain was sequenced for a study of cytomegalovirus exposure and HLA in healthy donors. Germline trimming cut 6 bases from V and 4 bases from J; bases unmatched to any gene: 5. From germline, CDR1 is SQVTM and CDR2 ANQGSEA. The CDR3 is 13 residues long. Primers included in the PCR were 60 Vbeta and 13 Jbeta primers. Profiling relied on immunoSEQ multiplex PCR, and the TCRdb table lists in-frame clones only, not all of them. The sample includes tens of thousands of clones, just under 75% of them seen just once. This clone has more than one count but fewer than ten. The chain couples TRBV29-1 to TRBJ2-7, with 11 bases that match TRBD1. This TCR derives from a man in his 60s in good health and CMV-seronegative. The sequenced material came from PBMCs. The CDR3, as DNA: TGCAGCGTGCGGGACAGGGGGAGTTACGAGCAGTACTTC. Its protein is CSVRDRGSYEQYF.